Sequencing of this T cell receptor beta chain was carried out in a study of blood T cells in healthy people across ages. Through a sample-barcoded 5' primer and a J-beta primer mix, a second PCR was run for roughly 7 to 12 cycles. TCRdb re-called the 5' RACE reads with MiXCR, one entry per CDR3 protein. Of some 690,000 distinct CDR3 sequences detected, about a fifth appear once; the ten largest clones hold around 21%. The CDR3 consists of 17 residues. The J segment lost 7 bases and the V segment lost 1 base, leaving 12 bases of the junction unmatched. Germline V gene lookup returns CDR1 MGHRA and CDR2 YSYEKL.

The chain combines TRBV4-1 with TRBJ1-4; 7 bases agree with TRBD1. This TCR derives from a man between 65 and 80 years old in good health. Sample: blood. The CDR3 is CASSQGPIRGKGEKLFF. The DNA for the CDR3 is TGCGCCAGCAGCCAAGGCCCGATCAGGGGGAAAGGTGAAAAACTGTTTTTT.